One and the same sample provided the 20 T cell receptor beta chains below, sequenced in a study of chemoradiotherapy in HPV16-positive cancers. Sequencing was performed with immunoSEQ multiplex PCR; in TCRdb, only in-frame clones are kept and a portion is missing. The sample contains 4,000 to 6,000 clones, 95% to 97% of which appear only once. Here the sequenced sample was tumor tissue, taken from a patient who underwent chemoradiotherapy. The receptors were sampled from a human donor with HPV-associated anogenital cancer.

The table lists this clone with a count of one. The CDR3 spells CASSPRGGTYEQYF. In DNA, the CDR3 is TGTGCCAGCAGCCCAAGGGGGGGTACCTACGAGCAGTACTTC. The rearrangement links TRBV7-3 to TRBJ2-7; perhaps TRBD2 as D (7 bases). Trimming stripped 5 bases from V and 2 bases from J, with 13 bases between. This CDR3 spans 14 amino acids. Per the germline V gene, CDR1 is SGHTA and CDR2 is FQGTGA.

The chain uses TRBV19 and TRBJ1-5; 10 nucleotides match TRBD1. V lost 4 bases, J lost 6 bases, and 6 bases stayed unmatched. CDR3 length equals 15 residues. The germline V gene has CDR1 LNHDA and CDR2 SQIVND (reference sequence). The CDR3 loop reads CASSKGQGFSQPQHF. Written as DNA, the CDR3 is TGTGCCAGTAGTAAGGGACAGGGGTTCAGTCAGCCCCAGCATTTT. Based on the CDR3 plus reference TRBV19 and TRBJ1-5, the full variable domain is DGGITQSPKYLFRKEGQNVTLSCEQNLNHDAMYWYRQDPGQGLRLIYYSQIVNDFQKGDIAEGYSVSREKKESFPLTVTSAQKNPTAFYLCASSKGQGFSQPQHFGDGTRLSIL.

This chain joins TRBV5-4 and TRBJ1-1, with TRBD1 as a possible D gene (5 bases). The V and J ends lost 2 bases and 1 base respectively, with 12 bases between them. The CDR3 is made up of 15 amino acids. The V gene's germline CDR1 is SGHNT and CDR2 YYREEE (reference sequence). The CDR3 region has the DNA TGTGCCAGCAGCTTAGATGTCGACAGGAACACTGAAGCTTTCTTT. It specifies CASSLDVDRNTEAFF.

The chain joins TRBV2 to TRBJ2-7; D gene unclear. This CDR3 is built from 12 residues. Trimming cost V 8 bases and J 0 bases, with 8 bases left between them. Germline V gene lookup returns CDR1 SNHLY and CDR2 FYNNEI. CDR3 nucleotides: TGTGCCAGCCAGGATTCCTCCTACGAGCAGTACTTC. Amino acids: CASQDSSYEQYF.

The CDR3 protein is CASKVEQGAYGYTF. The CDR3, as DNA: TGTGCCAGCAAAGTTGAACAGGGTGCTTATGGCTACACCTTC. This rearrangement joins TRBV2 to TRBJ1-2; the D gene is possibly TRBD1 (6 bases). V lost 7 bases to trimming and J lost 5 bases, with 17 bases between them. This CDR3 spans 14 amino acids. CDR1 is SNHLY and CDR2 is FYNNEI in the germline V gene. Supplemented by reference TRBV2 and TRBJ1-2, the full variable domain reads EPEVTQTPSHQVTQMGQEVILRCVPISNHLYFYWYRQILGQKVEFLVSFYNNEISEKSEIFDDQFSVERPDGSNFTLKIRSTKLEDSAMYFCASKVEQGAYGYTFGSGTRLTVV.

This rearrangement joins TRBV19 to TRBJ1-5; D is ambiguous. The ends were cut back, 6 bases at V and 6 bases at J, with 9 bases in the middle. Germline V lookup: CDR1 LNHDA, CDR2 SQIVND (reference sequence). The CDR3 runs 12 residues. The CDR3 coding sequence is TGTGCCAGTAGACCGAGCGGTCAGCCCCAGCATTTT. It translates to CASRPSGQPQHF.

The CDR3 reads CASQGAPLEQYF. CDR3 bases: TGTGCCAGTCAAGGGGCTCCTCTTGAGCAGTACTTC. The chain has TRBV28 and TRBJ2-7; D perhaps matches TRBD1 (5 bases). With 9 bases removed from V and 7 bases from J, the gap between germline ends came to 16 bases. Germline CDR1 is MDHEN and CDR2 is SYDVKM. The CDR3 sequence is 12 residues long.

The CDR3, as DNA: TGCGCCAGCAGCCAAGTCGGGAGCGGAGAAAAACTGTTTTTT. Translation gives CASSQVGSGEKLFF. J is TRBJ1-4 and V is TRBV4-3, with unresolved D. The germline CDR1 and CDR2 sequences are LGHNA and YSLEER. V lost 1 base and J lost 8, with 11 bases in between. The CDR3 is 14 residues long.

The rearrangement joins TRBV19 to TRBJ1-5, with a weak D call TRBD1 (6 bases). The germline V gene has CDR1 LNHDA and CDR2 SQIVND (reference sequence). The CDR3 is made up of 14 amino acids. The V end was cut by 6 bases, the J end by 1 base, with 10 bases between. CDR3 region: CASSVRGSNQPQHF. CDR3 nucleotides: TGTGCCAGTAGCGTCAGGGGAAGCAATCAGCCCCAGCATTTT. Full variable domain (remainder filled in from reference TRBV19 and TRBJ1-5): DGGITQSPKYLFRKEGQNVTLSCEQNLNHDAMYWYRQDPGQGLRLIYYSQIVNDFQKGDIAEGYSVSREKKESFPLTVTSAQKNPTAFYLCASSVRGSNQPQHFGDGTRLSIL.

The sample holds one count of this clone. The chain recombines TRBV19 with TRBJ1-1; D remains unclear. This CDR3 contains 14 residues. V was trimmed by 4 bases and J by 1 base, leaving 10 bases between them. Germline CDR1 and CDR2: LNHDA and SQIVND (reference sequence). The CDR3 protein is CASSKQQANTEAFF. Written as DNA, the CDR3 is TGTGCCAGTAGTAAACAGCAGGCGAACACTGAAGCTTTCTTT.

The chain links TRBV12-5 to TRBJ1-5; 12 bases line up with TRBD1. Germline-derived CDR1 and CDR2 are LGHNT and FRNRAP. Trimming at V came to 0 bases and at J to 3 bases, leaving 6 bases not matched to a gene. CDR3 length: 18 amino acids. The CDR3 is CASGLVGTGGLVNQPQHF. The CDR3 nucleotides are TGTGCTAGTGGTTTGGTAGGGACAGGGGGCTTGGTCAATCAGCCCCAGCATTTT.

The V gene is TRBV30, the J gene TRBJ1-2; D is perhaps TRBD1 (5 bases). The V end lost 5 bases, the J end lost 7 bases, and 14 bases lay between the germline ends. Germline V gene lookup returns CDR1 GTSNPN and CDR2 SVGIG (reference sequence). The CDR3 length is 12 residues. The CDR3 reads CAWEQAVSGYTF. The DNA for the CDR3 is TGTGCCTGGGAACAGGCCGTTAGTGGCTACACCTTC.

The V and J genes are TRBV11-3 and TRBJ1-1; TRBD1 is a possible D gene (6 bases). The germline gives CDR1 SGHNT, CDR2 YENEEA. Trimming removed 6 bases at V and 1 base at J, with 15 bases between. The CDR3 covers 15 residues. In nucleotides, the CDR3 is TGTGCCAGCAGAGTCAGCAGGGGTAGGAACACTGAAGCTTTCTTT. Its protein product is CASRVSRGRNTEAFF.

J is TRBJ1-1 and V is TRBV10-3, with a tentative D call TRBD1 (6 bases). Germline assignment: CDR1 ENHRY and CDR2 SYGVKD. The CDR3 contains 16 residues. V shed 2 bases and J shed 6 bases, with 19 bases lying between them. In nucleotides, the CDR3 is TGTGCCATCAGTGAGATGAAGCGGGGGGCCGAGGCTGAAGCTTTCTTT. Amino acid sequence: CAISEMKRGAEAEAFF.

The V gene is TRBV4-1, the J gene TRBJ1-5, with D hard to call. In germline, CDR1 is MGHRA, CDR2 YSYEKL. The CDR3 has 16 residues. With 2 bases removed from V and 9 bases from J, the gap between germline ends came to 20 bases. The CDR3 sequence: CASSQPTGLSGVPQHF. As DNA, the CDR3 is TGCGCCAGCAGCCAACCTACGGGTCTCTCTGGGGTGCCCCAGCATTTT.

The rearrangement joins TRBV6-1 to TRBJ1-4, with D perhaps TRBD1 (6 bases). Germline values: CDR1 MNHNS, CDR2 SASEGT. The CDR3 covers 14 residues. Trimming took 1 base from V and 8 from J, leaving 11 bases between them. CDR3 nucleotides: TGTGCCAGCAGTGAAGGGGGGGCCGGGGAAAAACTGTTTTTT. Translated, it gives CASSEGGAGEKLFF.

The chain is built from TRBV6-1 and TRBJ2-2; 8 nucleotides align to TRBD1. The germline V gene encodes CDR1 MNHNS and CDR2 SASEGT. The ends lost 6 bases at V and 6 bases at J; junction bases unmatched: 9. The CDR3 loop spans 15 amino acids. The CDR3 bases are TGTGCCAGCAGCGCCGGGACAGGAGTCTCCGGGGAGCTGTTTTTT. This codes for CASSAGTGVSGELFF.

The chain recombines TRBV2 with TRBJ2-3; possible D gene TRBD2, 7 bases. The V gene's germline CDR1 is SNHLY and CDR2 FYNNEI. The CDR3 runs to 15 residues. V was shortened by 8 bases and J by 2 bases, with 17 bases between the two germline ends. The CDR3 region has the DNA TGTGCCAGCGGGGCCGGGGGGCCTGCCACAGATACGCAGTATTTT. Translating it yields CASGAGGPATDTQYF.

This clone was seen a single time. V gene TRBV10-1 combines with J gene TRBJ1-2, with 7 bases aligning to TRBD1. J lost 1 base, V lost 2 bases, and 25 bases had no gene match. Germline lookup yields CDR1 WNHNN and CDR2 SYGVQD (reference sequence). The length of the CDR3 is 22 residues. The CDR3 loop reads CASSEESFTKPLTGWDNYGYTF. DNA for the CDR3: TGCGCCAGCAGTGAGGAGTCGTTCACAAAACCGTTGACAGGGTGGGATAACTATGGCTACACCTTC.

CDR3 coding DNA: TGCGCCAGCAGCCAAGAAAGTTCCAGGACAGGGATCCCCTACGAGCAGTACTTC. It yields the protein CASSQESSRTGIPYEQYF. V usage is TRBV4-3 and J usage is TRBJ2-7; 8 nucleotides match TRBD1. V shed 0 bases, J shed 2 bases, and the junction held 12 bases outside the gene matches. Germline CDR1 LGHNA, CDR2 YSLEER. This CDR3 comprises 18 residues.